The entry below gives a single T cell receptor beta chain sequence along with its context. Repertoires were generated with immunoSEQ multiplex PCR, while TCRdb's copy carries only in-frame clones and drops some. The table lists 64,000 or so clones, about 96% of them singletons, with roughly 2.4% in the top ten. The source of the sample is a study of T cell changes during pregnancy in multiple sclerosis. The starting material was CD8+ T cells from peripheral blood mononuclear cells, obtained after pregnancy. The source is a female donor with multiple sclerosis, enrolled in a pregnancy study.

In DNA, the CDR3 is TGTGCCAGCAGCTTAGGACAGGGGCAGCGTGGCTACACCTTC. The encoded protein is CASSLGQGQRGYTF. The gene calls are TRBV7-9 and TRBJ1-2; 8 nucleotides match TRBD1. The germline CDR1 and CDR2 sequences are SEHNR and FQNEAQ (reference sequence). Losses at the gene ends were 1 base for V and 7 bases for J; bases not matched to a gene: 5. The CDR3 has 14 amino acids.